This paragraph reports one TCR beta chain. Antigen: not known. The data belong to a study of PD-L1 blockade in urothelial cancer. Study-level background: Analyzed time points were 3 weeks (second dose) and 6 weeks after therapy began. Counts from blood samples showed a median of 141,255 T cells. Study-wide points: Expansion of tumor-associated blood clones at 3 weeks was greater in durable-benefit patients.

J gave up 2 bases and V 0 bases, and 7 bases lay outside the gene matches. Germline-derived CDR1 and CDR2 are LNHNV and YYDKDF (reference sequence). This CDR3 spans 17 amino acids. TCRdb's copy holds only in-frame clones and misses some; the assay was immunoSEQ multiplex PCR. This sample has tens of thousands of clones, with roughly 77% found just once. V usage is TRBV15 and J usage is TRBJ1-1, with TRBD1 matching over 9 bases. The sample in question was PBMCs, obtained around atezolizumab (anti-PD-L1) treatment. The sequence was obtained from a man between 65 and 79 years old with urothelial cancer. CDR3 amino acids: CATSRDPFTGGNTEAFF. The CDR3 DNA reads TGTGCCACCAGCAGAGATCCTTTCACAGGGGGCAACACTGAAGCTTTCTTT.